One and the same sample provided the 18 T cell receptor beta chains below, sequenced in a study of lymphopenia after photon versus proton radiotherapy. Sequencing used immunoSEQ multiplex PCR; TCRdb keeps in-frame clones, though not all of them. The profile shows around 20,000 clones, around nine tenths of them singletons. The sequenced sample was peripheral blood, obtained from a patient treated with proton-based radiotherapy. The receptors were sampled from a man aged 65-85 years with pancreatic cancer.

V usage is TRBV7-8 and J usage is TRBJ2-5; D may be TRBD1 (6 bases). Germline V gene sequence: CDR1 SGHVS, CDR2 FQNEAQ. The V and J ends lost 6 bases and 2 bases respectively, with 13 bases between them. The CDR3 is made up of 14 amino acids. CDR3 amino acids: CASRRDRFQETQYF. The DNA for the CDR3 is TGTGCCAGCAGACGTGACAGGTTTCAAGAGACCCAGTACTTC.

This chain uses TRBV2 with TRBJ2-5, with no clear D. The germline V and J ends were trimmed by 5 bases and 10 bases, with 8 bases remaining between them. CDR3 size: 10 residues. Germline V gene sequence: CDR1 SNHLY, CDR2 FYNNEI. The CDR3 sequence: CASSTGLQYF. The CDR3 coding sequence is TGTGCCAGCAGTACCGGGCTCCAGTACTTC.

The rearrangement uses TRBV2 and TRBJ2-4, with a weak D call TRBD1 (8 bases). The germline CDR1 and CDR2 sequences are SNHLY and FYNNEI. Trimming left V 7 bases short and J 6 bases short, with 22 bases between. The CDR3 runs to 16 residues. CDR3 in amino acids: CASNYLNNRGGNIQYF. In DNA form, the CDR3 reads TGTGCCAGCAATTACTTAAATAACAGGGGGGGAAACATTCAGTACTTC.

The chain employs TRBV7-9 and TRBJ1-1; D may be TRBD1 (5 bases). The CDR3 has 14 amino acids. V gave up 7 bases and J gave up 5 bases, with 17 bases separating them. In germline, CDR1 is SEHNR, CDR2 FQNEAQ (reference sequence). The DNA for the CDR3 is TGTGCCAGCACCCCGGGGGGTGACGGGACTGAAGCTTTCTTT. Translating it yields CASTPGGDGTEAFF.

The chain joins TRBV6-6 to TRBJ1-1, with D maybe TRBD1 (5 bases). Germline V gene sequence: CDR1 MNHNY, CDR2 SVGAGI (reference sequence). This CDR3 comprises 14 residues. The V end was cut by 7 bases, the J end by 8 bases, with 20 bases between. The CDR3 sequence: CASTWPGEPSEAFF. The CDR3, as DNA: TGTGCCAGCACTTGGCCGGGGGAGCCCTCAGAAGCTTTCTTT.

The rearrangement uses TRBV10-2 and TRBJ2-5; 9 bases line up with TRBD2. The CDR3 is 14 residues long. V lost 6 bases and J lost 1; bases outside the gene matches: 3. The germline gives CDR1 WSHSY, CDR2 SAAADI. CDR3 sequence reads: CASREAGGQETQYF. The CDR3 DNA reads TGCGCCAGCAGAGAAGCGGGAGGCCAAGAGACCCAGTACTTC.

The V gene is TRBV6-1, the J gene TRBJ1-5, with TRBD1 identical over 7 bases. Unmatched junction bases numbered 6, after V lost 0 bases and J lost 1 base. Germline V gene sequence: CDR1 MNHNS, CDR2 SASEGT. The CDR3 covers 17 residues. The CDR3 is CASSEAGGVSSNQPQHF. The DNA of the CDR3 is TGTGCCAGCAGTGAAGCAGGGGGCGTGAGCAGCAATCAGCCCCAGCATTTT.

The chain combines TRBV27 with TRBJ1-2; TRBD1 matches at 7 bases. The V gene end was trimmed by 4 bases and the J gene end by 2 bases; junction bases not matched to a gene: 4. Germline loops: CDR1 MNHEY, CDR2 SMNVEV (reference sequence). The CDR3 sequence is 14 residues long. The CDR3 region has the DNA TGTGCCAGCAGTTCAGGGGGTTTCAACTATGGCTACACCTTC. Protein sequence: CASSSGGFNYGYTF.

The J gene is TRBJ2-4, the V gene TRBV6-5; D call uncertain. The ends were cut back, 4 bases at V and 5 bases at J, with 9 bases in the middle. This CDR3 has 13 residues. Per germline, CDR1 MNHEY and CDR2 SVGAGI. The CDR3 nucleotides read TGTGCCAGCAGTTTGGGCAGAGAAAACATTCAGTACTTC. Translating gives CASSLGRENIQYF.

This rearrangement joins TRBV29-1 to TRBJ1-2, with TRBD1 matching 7 bases. V dropped 4 bases and J dropped 8; count of bases not matched to a gene: 13. This CDR3 has 14 residues. Germline V CDR1 and CDR2: SQVTM, ANQGSEA. CDR3 region: CSVVNRGLPLGYTF. The CDR3 DNA is TGCAGCGTTGTGAACAGGGGCCTCCCCCTAGGCTACACCTTC.

The chain has TRBV7-9 and TRBJ1-2; a possible D gene is TRBD1 (5 bases). CDR1 SEHNR and CDR2 FQNEAQ come from the germline V gene (reference sequence). The CDR3 loop spans 16 amino acids. V lost 1 base to trimming and J lost 2 bases, with 14 bases between them. This CDR3 reads CASSLDGGGINYGYTF. CDR3 bases: TGTGCCAGCAGCTTAGACGGCGGGGGTATCAACTATGGCTACACCTTC.

The chain combines TRBV2 with TRBJ2-3; 9 positions match TRBD1. Per germline, CDR1 SNHLY and CDR2 FYNNEI. This CDR3 has 14 residues. With V trimmed by 8 bases and J by 1 base, 4 bases remained unmatched. CDR3 protein: CASWRDRGTDTQYF. The CDR3 coding sequence is TGTGCCAGCTGGAGGGACAGGGGCACAGATACGCAGTATTTT.

This chain joins TRBV30 and TRBJ2-3, with 7 nucleotides matching TRBD2. CDR3 length: 14 residues. Germline V gene sequence: CDR1 GTSNPN, CDR2 SVGIG (reference sequence). After removal of 3 bases from V and 2 bases from J, the junction contained 5 bases not matched to a gene. CDR3: CAWRTSSITDTQYF. CDR3 nucleotide sequence: TGTGCCTGGAGGACTAGCTCGATCACAGATACGCAGTATTTT. The full variable domain, rest sourced from reference TRBV30 and TRBJ2-3, is SQTIHQWPATLVQPVGSPLSLECTVEGTSNPNLYWYRQAAGRGLQLLFYSVGIGQISSEVPQNLSASRPQDRQFILSSKKLLLSDSGFYLCAWRTSSITDTQYFGPGTRLTVL.

V gene TRBV19 combines with J gene TRBJ1-5, with TRBD1 as a possible D gene (6 bases). CDR3 size: 17 residues. Trimming took 1 base from V and 6 from J, leaving 19 bases between them. CDR1 is LNHDA, CDR2 SQIVND, per germline (reference sequence). This CDR3 is CASSIGHVRGQVQPQHF. DNA for the CDR3: TGTGCCAGTAGTATAGGCCACGTCAGGGGTCAAGTTCAGCCCCAGCATTTT.

This chain uses TRBV6-1 with TRBJ1-3; D ambiguous. V was cut by 2 bases and J by 0 bases, with 11 bases left in between. The germline gives CDR1 MNHNS, CDR2 SASEGT. This CDR3 is 16 amino acids long. The CDR3 is CASSESRRNSGNTIYF. The CDR3 DNA sequence: TGTGCCAGCAGTGAATCAAGGAGAAACTCTGGAAACACCATATATTTT.

The V and J genes are TRBV5-1 and TRBJ2-1; D might be TRBD2 (6 bases). The length of the CDR3 is 16 residues. V lost 0 bases and J lost 9, with 19 bases in between. Germline CDR1 SGHRS, CDR2 YFSETQ. CDR3: CASSLEGTGVPIEQFF. In DNA form, the CDR3 reads TGCGCCAGCAGCTTGGAAGGCACGGGAGTCCCCATTGAGCAGTTCTTC.

V gene TRBV2 combines with J gene TRBJ1-4, with 10 bases lining up with TRBD1. Unmatched junction bases numbered 9, after V lost 6 bases and J lost 8 bases. The germline gives CDR1 SNHLY, CDR2 FYNNEI. The CDR3 spans 15 residues. The CDR3 DNA is TGTGCCAGCAGGCCCAGACAGGGGGCGGACGAAAAACTGTTTTTT. Translating gives CASRPRQGADEKLFF.

CDR3 region: CASSELQGISGANVLTF. As DNA, the CDR3 is TGTGCCAGCAGTGAGCTGCAGGGTATCTCTGGGGCCAACGTCCTGACTTTC. This chain links TRBV2 with TRBJ2-6, with D maybe TRBD1 (5 bases). V was pared by 3 bases and J by 0 bases, with 12 bases between. CDR1 is SNHLY and CDR2 is FYNNEI in the germline V gene. This CDR3 has 17 amino acids.